This T cell receptor (beta chain) was captured by sequencing in a study of T cell responses to AZD1222 COVID-19 vaccine. Germline CDR1 is MNHEY and CDR2 is SVGEGT. The CDR3 length is 15 residues. V dropped 4 bases and J dropped 2; count of bases not matched to a gene: 3. There are a few counts of this clone. Repertoires were generated with immunoSEQ multiplex PCR, while TCRdb's copy carries only in-frame clones and drops some. The sample lists about 97,000 clones; about 90% were seen once. This chain connects TRBV6-2 or TRBV6-3 to TRBJ2-3, with TRBD1 matching over 10 bases. The sequencing here drew on peripheral blood, taken on day 0 of AZD1222 vaccination. This TCR was sampled from an adult in good health. The CDR3 DNA is TGTGCCAGCAGTTCCGACAGGGGGCCCACAGATACGCAGTATTTT. It encodes CASSSDRGPTDTQYF.